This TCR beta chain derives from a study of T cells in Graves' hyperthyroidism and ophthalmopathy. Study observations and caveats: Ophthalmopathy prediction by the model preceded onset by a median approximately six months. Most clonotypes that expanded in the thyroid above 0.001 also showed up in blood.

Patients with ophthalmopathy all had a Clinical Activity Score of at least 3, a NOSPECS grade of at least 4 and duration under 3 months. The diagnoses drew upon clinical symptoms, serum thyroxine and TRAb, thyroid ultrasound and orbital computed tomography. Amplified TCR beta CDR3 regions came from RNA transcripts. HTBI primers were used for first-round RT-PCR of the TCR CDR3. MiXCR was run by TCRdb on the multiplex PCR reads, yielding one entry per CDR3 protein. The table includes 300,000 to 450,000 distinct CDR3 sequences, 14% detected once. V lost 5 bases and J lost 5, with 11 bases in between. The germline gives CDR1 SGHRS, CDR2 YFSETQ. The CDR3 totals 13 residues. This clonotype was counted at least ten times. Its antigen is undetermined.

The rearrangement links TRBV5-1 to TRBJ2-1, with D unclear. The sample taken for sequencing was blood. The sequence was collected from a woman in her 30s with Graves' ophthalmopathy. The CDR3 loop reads CASSSVLDNEQFF. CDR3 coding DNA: TGCGCCAGCAGTTCAGTCCTTGACAATGAGCAGTTCTTC.